Described below is a single T cell receptor beta chain sequence and its context. Its antigen is not known. Researchers attached unique molecular identifiers to individual cDNA molecules. MiXCR was run by TCRdb on the 5' RACE reads, yielding one entry per CDR3 protein. This table has over 20,000 distinct CDR3 sequences, 4.5% to 7% appearing once. Germline V lookup: CDR1 MNHEY, CDR2 SVGEGT. CDR3 size: 15 residues. The V end lost 2 bases, the J end lost 3 bases, and 14 bases lay between the germline ends. This entry is derived from a study of early T cells in non-severe SARS-CoV-2 infection. About the research overall: The study sequenced bulk RNA from unsorted whole blood, with chains unpaired.

Overall study findings and caveats: Database matching using VDJdb favored anti-spike CD8 responses, with private and CD4 specificities left missing.

V gene TRBV6-2 or TRBV6-3 combines with J gene TRBJ2-7, with D possibly matching TRBD2 (5 bases). Sequenced sample: whole blood. The origin of this receptor is an adult who was a healthcare worker with PCR-confirmed SARS-CoV-2 infection or an uninfected control (not recorded which). CDR3 region: CASSYVGIGNYEQYF. For the CDR3, the DNA is TGTGCCAGCAGTTACGTTGGAATCGGGAACTACGAGCAGTACTTC.